Each of the 29 T cell receptor beta chains below was sequenced from the same sample in a study of shared clonotypes between healthy human individuals. Produced via immunoSEQ multiplex PCR; TCRdb's table is partial and in-frame only. The sample lists over a million clones; approximately 98% were seen once. The sequenced sample consisted of naive CD4+ T cells sorted from blood. Stated subset: CD45RA+ positively selected. The receptors originated from a man between 25 and 39 years old in good health.

This sequence joins TRBV11-2 and TRBJ2-7, with 7 nucleotides matching TRBD2. The V and J ends lost 7 bases and 3 bases, in that order; junction bases with no gene match: 6. The CDR3 spans 13 residues. Germline CDR1 is SGHAT and CDR2 is FQNNGV. The CDR3 bases are TGTGCCAGCACCCCGGGGGGTCTCTACGAGCAGTACTTC. Translation: CASTPGGLYEQYF.

The genes are TRBV6-5 and TRBJ2-7; possible D gene TRBD1, 5 bases. V lost 6 bases and J lost 2, with 14 bases in between. CDR3 length equals 14 residues. The germline CDR1 and CDR2 sequences are MNHEY and SVGAGI. The CDR3 here is CASRLTTAPYEQYF. CDR3 in DNA: TGTGCCAGCAGGCTGACGACAGCCCCCTACGAGCAGTACTTC.

V gene TRBV5-1 combines with J gene TRBJ2-7; 8 bases match TRBD1. The germline V gene has CDR1 SGHRS and CDR2 YFSETQ. This CDR3 has 18 amino acids. The ends lost 3 bases at V and 3 bases at J; junction bases unmatched: 17. CDR3 sequence: CASSYDRGTPRRIYEQYF. The CDR3, as DNA: TGCGCCAGCAGCTACGACAGGGGAACCCCCCGGAGGATCTACGAGCAGTACTTC.

This rearrangement joins TRBV10-3 to TRBJ2-5, with D unresolved. CDR3 length: 15 amino acids. V was pared by 7 bases and J by 1 base, with 16 bases between. Germline V gene sequence: CDR1 ENHRY, CDR2 SYGVKD. The CDR3 here is CAINPKGGVQETQYF. The CDR3 nucleotides read TGTGCCATCAACCCGAAGGGTGGGGTCCAAGAGACCCAGTACTTC.

This chain uses TRBV7-5 with TRBJ2-7. TRBV7-5 is a known pseudogene. The CDR3 runs 10 residues. The CDR3 DNA reads TGTGTCAGAAGCTTAGCAGATCAGTACTTC. It codes for CVRSLADQYF.

J is TRBJ1-5 and V is TRBV5-6; D uncertain. With 2 bases removed from V and 0 bases from J, the gap between germline ends came to 6 bases. CDR1 and CDR2 (germline): SGHDT, YYEEEE. The CDR3 consists of 14 residues. The CDR3 nucleotides are TGTGCCAGCAGCTTTCGATATAGCAATCAGCCCCAGCATTTT. Translated: CASSFRYSNQPQHF.

Regarding this clone: Distinct nucleotide sequences in the sample also encode this CDR3. The rearrangement links TRBV5-4 to TRBJ2-4; D gene unclear. Trimming left V 0 bases short and J 0 bases short, with 7 bases between. This CDR3 contains 15 residues. Germline loops: CDR1 SGHNT, CDR2 YYREEE (reference sequence). CDR3: CASSLAGLAKNIQYF. CDR3 DNA: TGTGCCAGCAGCTTGGCGGGCCTAGCCAAAAACATTCAGTACTTC.

The V and J genes are TRBV19 and TRBJ2-2; possible D gene TRBD1, 6 bases. Per the germline V gene, CDR1 is LNHDA and CDR2 is SQIVND (reference sequence). Deletions cut 4 bases from V and 4 bases from J, with 16 bases between. The CDR3 sequence is 16 residues long. The CDR3 DNA sequence: TGTGCCAGTAGTACTACAGGGCGGACAGCCACCGGGGAGCTGTTTTTT. It translates to CASSTTGRTATGELFF. Full variable domain (remainder filled in from reference TRBV19 and TRBJ2-2): DGGITQSPKYLFRKEGQNVTLSCEQNLNHDAMYWYRQDPGQGLRLIYYSQIVNDFQKGDIAEGYSVSREKKESFPLTVTSAQKNPTAFYLCASSTTGRTATGELFFGEGSRLTVL.

The chain combines TRBV2 with TRBJ2-5; D may match TRBD1 or TRBD2 (6 bases each). The CDR3 spans 15 residues. Trimming cost V 7 bases and J 3 bases, with 18 bases left between them. The germline gives CDR1 SNHLY, CDR2 FYNNEI. The CDR3 DNA reads as TGTGCCAGCACTCTGGAGGGGGGTCAGGAAGAGACCCAGTACTTC. Translation: CASTLEGGQEETQYF. Supplemented by reference TRBV2 and TRBJ2-5, the full variable domain reads EPEVTQTPSHQVTQMGQEVILRCVPISNHLYFYWYRQILGQKVEFLVSFYNNEISEKSEIFDDQFSVERPDGSNFTLKIRSTKLEDSAMYFCASTLEGGQEETQYFGPGTRLLVL.

V gene TRBV5-1 combines with J gene TRBJ2-7, with D perhaps matching TRBD1 (6 bases). CDR3 length: 11 amino acids. CDR1 is SGHRS, CDR2 YFSETQ, per germline. The DNA for the CDR3 is TGCGTACATGGGGGCGGGTACGAGCAGTACTTC. Translating it yields CVHGGGYEQYF.

The chain recombines TRBV2 with TRBJ1-3; 7 positions match TRBD1. J gave up 2 bases and V 10 bases, and 8 bases lay outside the gene matches. From germline, CDR1 is SNHLY and CDR2 FYNNEI. The CDR3 runs to 14 residues. The CDR3 bases are TGTGCCAACCGAAAGGACAGGACTGGAAACACCATATATTTT. It translates to CANRKDRTGNTIYF.

The rearrangement links TRBV4-2 to TRBJ2-3; unclear D gene. The CDR3 is 13 amino acids. The germline V gene encodes CDR1 LGHNA and CDR2 YNFKEQ. V lost 0 bases, J lost 2 bases, and 3 bases lay in between. The CDR3 sequence is CASSQDLTDTQYF. The CDR3 DNA follows: TGTGCCAGCAGCCAAGATCTCACAGATACGCAGTATTTT.

The count of this clone is one. The chain is built from TRBV11-2 and TRBJ2-7, with 7 bases that match TRBD2. Germline CDR1 SGHAT, CDR2 FQNNGV. There are 14 residues in the CDR3. The J segment lost 4 bases and the V segment lost 3 bases, leaving 6 bases of the junction unmatched. The CDR3 sequence is CASSFRTREYEQYF. The CDR3 coding sequence is TGTGCCAGCAGCTTCCGGACTAGGGAGTACGAGCAGTACTTC.

V usage is TRBV6-1 and J usage is TRBJ1-5; D is uncertain. CDR3 length equals 13 residues. Germline CDR1 reads MNHNS; CDR2 reads SASEGT. Trimming removed 4 bases from V and 3 bases from J, with 7 bases in between. CDR3 nucleotides: TGTGCCAGCAGTGGTTCCAACAATCAGCCCCAGCATTTT. Protein product: CASSGSNNQPQHF.

This clone was seen a single time. The chain couples TRBV6-6 to TRBJ2-5; 8 nucleotides agree with TRBD2. The CDR3 consists of 15 residues. Germline-derived CDR1 and CDR2 are MNHNY and SVGAGI (reference sequence). Trimming at V came to 8 bases and at J to 9 bases, leaving 17 bases not matched to a gene. In DNA, the CDR3 is TGTGCCAGCCGTAACCCCCGGGAGGGACCCAAGGCCCAGTACTTC. It codes for CASRNPREGPKAQYF.

The V gene is TRBV6-6, the J gene TRBJ2-1; 7 bases fit TRBD1. The CDR3 length is 16 residues. Germline V gene data show CDR1 as MNHNY and CDR2 as SVGAGI (reference sequence). J gave up 12 bases and V 1 base, and 15 bases lay outside the gene matches. The DNA of the CDR3 is TGTGCCAGCAGTTACTTAGGGGGCCCTAGCCTGGTAGGGCAGTTCTTC. Translation: CASSYLGGPSLVGQFF.

The chain carries TRBV29-1 and TRBJ2-3; D could derive from TRBD1 or TRBD2 (5 bases each). CDR1 is SQVTM, CDR2 ANQGSEA, per germline. The CDR3 is made up of 10 amino acids. Trimming left V 4 bases short and J 10 bases short, with 9 bases between. The CDR3 spells CSVVTGPQYF. CDR3 nucleotide sequence: TGCAGCGTTGTGACGGGGCCGCAGTATTTT.

The V gene is TRBV18, the J gene TRBJ1-1; D remains unclear. V lost 3 bases to trimming and J lost 7 bases, with 9 bases between them. CDR1 is KGHSH, CDR2 LQKENI, per germline. The CDR3 consists of 12 residues. CDR3 in DNA: TGTGCCAGCTCACCCATCACACGTGAAGCTTTCTTT. Translating it yields CASSPITREAFF.

The chain recombines TRBV9 with TRBJ2-3; no definite D call. This CDR3 is built from 14 residues. V dropped 2 bases and J dropped 2 bases, with 9 bases sitting between them. Germline assignment: CDR1 SGDLS and CDR2 YYNGEE. The CDR3, as DNA: TGTGCCAGCAGCGTGGGCAGCATCACAGATACGCAGTATTTT. This codes for CASSVGSITDTQYF.

The chain links TRBV27 to TRBJ2-7; the D is unclear. Trimming pared 3 bases from V and 4 bases from J, leaving 16 bases between. This CDR3 region has 15 residues. CDR1 is MNHEY, CDR2 SMNVEV, per germline (reference sequence). Here the CDR3 DNA reads TGTGCCAGCAGTTTCCTCCCGCCGCCGAAGTACGAGCAGTACTTC. Its translation: CASSFLPPPKYEQYF.

The V gene is TRBV2, the J gene TRBJ2-7, with 9 bases lining up with TRBD1. The CDR3 is 13 residues long. Germline CDR1 is SNHLY and CDR2 is FYNNEI. V gave up 9 bases and J gave up 4 bases; unmatched junction bases: 7. The CDR3 coding sequence is TGTGCCAGTAACAGGGGGCCGGGGTACGAGCAGTACTTC. This translates into CASNRGPGYEQYF.

The gene calls are TRBV19 and TRBJ2-3, with D unclear. The germline V and J ends were trimmed by 7 bases and 0 bases, with 17 bases remaining between them. From germline, CDR1 is LNHDA and CDR2 SQIVND (reference sequence). The CDR3 is 16 residues long. The CDR3 is CASTPPRPTSTDTQYF. As DNA, the CDR3 is TGTGCCAGTACGCCCCCCAGGCCCACTAGCACAGATACGCAGTATTTT.

V is TRBV28 and J is TRBJ2-3; the D gene is possibly TRBD2 (6 bases). Germline-derived CDR1 and CDR2 are MDHEN and SYDVKM. Trimming removed 2 bases at V and 7 bases at J, with 10 bases between. CDR3 length: 13 residues. CDR3 nucleotide sequence: TGTGCCAGCAGTTTAACGGGAGTATATACGCAGTATTTT. Its protein product is CASSLTGVYTQYF.

The sample holds one count of this clone. The chain couples TRBV30 to TRBJ1-5, with D possibly being TRBD1 (5 bases). CDR1 is GTSNPN, CDR2 SVGIG, per germline (reference sequence). Trimming took off 0 bases at V and 3 bases at J, with 9 bases between the two ends. The CDR3 length is 14 residues. The CDR3 loop reads CAWSVMGVNQPQHF. The CDR3 nucleotides are TGTGCCTGGAGTGTAATGGGGGTCAATCAGCCCCAGCATTTT.

The chain employs TRBV18 and TRBJ2-5, with D possibly being TRBD1 or TRBD2 (5 bases each). The CDR3 sequence is 14 residues long. Trimming removed 1 base from V and 3 bases from J, with 9 bases in between. The germline V gene has CDR1 KGHSH and CDR2 LQKENI. The CDR3 spells CASSPQGTEETQYF. The CDR3 DNA reads as TGTGCCAGCTCACCACAGGGGACCGAAGAGACCCAGTACTTC.

The gene calls are TRBV2 and TRBJ1-5; possibly TRBD1 for D (5 bases). V lost 6 bases and J 5 bases, leaving 17 bases between the germline ends. In germline, CDR1 is SNHLY, CDR2 FYNNEI. The CDR3 contains 15 residues. The CDR3 reads CASSPGPTSDQPQHF. The CDR3 DNA reads TGTGCCAGCAGCCCGGGACCCACGTCGGATCAGCCCCAGCATTTT. Supplemented by reference TRBV2 and TRBJ1-5, the full variable domain reads EPEVTQTPSHQVTQMGQEVILRCVPISNHLYFYWYRQILGQKVEFLVSFYNNEISEKSEIFDDQFSVERPDGSNFTLKIRSTKLEDSAMYFCASSPGPTSDQPQHFGDGTRLSIL.

J is TRBJ2-2 and V is TRBV18; D is undetermined. V lost 3 bases, J lost 6 bases, and 14 bases lay in between. The CDR3 has 15 residues. The germline CDR1 and CDR2 sequences are KGHSH and LQKENI. The CDR3 region is CASSPASFVPGELFF. In nucleotides, the CDR3 is TGTGCCAGCTCACCGGCTAGTTTCGTTCCCGGGGAGCTGTTTTTT.

V gene TRBV29-1 combines with J gene TRBJ2-6, with D unclear. Trimming left V 2 bases short and J 0 bases short, with 8 bases between. Germline lookup yields CDR1 SQVTM and CDR2 ANQGSEA. The CDR3 loop spans 15 amino acids. The CDR3: CSVERLPSGANVLTF. The CDR3 nucleotides read TGCAGCGTTGAAAGGCTTCCCTCTGGGGCCAACGTCCTGACTTTC.

This chain uses TRBV13 with TRBJ1-1; D gene ambiguous. CDR3 length: 14 residues. Germline V gene sequence: CDR1 PRHDT, CDR2 FYEKMQ (reference sequence). The ends were cut back, 0 bases at V and 1 base at J, with 6 bases in the middle. The CDR3 sequence: CASSLGRRNTEAFF. The CDR3 DNA follows: TGTGCCAGCAGCTTAGGACGGCGGAACACTGAAGCTTTCTTT.